This is a list of T cell receptor beta chains from one sample in a study of T cells after posttransplantation cyclophosphamide. Measured with immunoSEQ multiplex PCR; TCRdb has only the in-frame clones, and not every one. The sample records some 66,000 clones, 93% being singletons. The sample consisted of PBMCs. These receptors came from a young woman in good health and a related stem cell transplant donor. The CDR3 runs from the conserved cysteine through the conserved F or W. D genes are given only for firm matches. Clone sizes are given selectively: once, few, many, or a class where the clone is expanded.

TRBD2	NA	TRBJ2-2	TRBV29-1	TGCAGCGTCGAAAACTGGGGCGGGGGAGGCACCGGGGAGCTGTTTTTT	CSVENWGGGGTGELFF
NA	once	TRBJ2-7	TRBV10-2	TGCGCCAGCGGCGAAGAAGGGGAGCAGTACTTC	CASGEEGEQYF
NA	NA	TRBJ1-2	TRBV4-1	TGCGCCAGCAGCCAAGATAGGGAACAGATACTAGGCCGGTATGGCTACACCTTC	CASSQDREQILGRYGYTF
TRBD2	once	TRBJ2-3	TRBV9	TGTGCCAGCAGCGTAGGGAGACTAGCGGGGACCACAGATACGCAGTATTTT	CASSVGRLAGTTDTQYF
NA	NA	TRBJ1-3	TRBV11-2	TGTGCCAGCAGAACTCTGGGGAGCTCTGGAAACACCATATATTTT	CASRTLGSSGNTIYF
TRBD2	NA	TRBJ2-2	TRBV5-4	TGTGCCAGCAGCTTTAGCGGGGGGGCCGCCGGGGAGCTGTTTTTT	CASSFSGGAAGELFF
NA	NA	TRBJ2-2	TRBV27	TGTGCCAGCAGTTGGCTCCGAACAGGCGGTATAGGGGACACCGGGGAGCTGTTTTTT	CASSWLRTGGIGDTGELFF
TRBD1	NA	TRBJ2-5	TRBV7-2	TGTGCCAGCAGCCCACAGGGGGCTTCGGAGACCCAGTACTTC	CASSPQGASETQYF
TRBD2	NA	TRBJ2-7	TRBV9	TGTGCCAGCAGCGTAGAAGAGCGGGGGGGCTTTTACGAGCAGTACTTC	CASSVEERGGFYEQYF
TRBD1	NA	TRBJ2-1	TRBV5-4	TGTGCCAGCAGTAGGGACAGGGGAAATGAGCAGTTCTTC	CASSRDRGNEQFF
NA	once	TRBJ2-7	TRBV10-2	TGCGCCACTTGGACGGACTCCTACGAGCAGTACTTC	CATWTDSYEQYF
TRBD1	NA	TRBJ2-2	TRBV7-9	TGTGCCAGCAGGCCAGGGGGCAGGAACGGGGAGCTGTTTTTT	CASRPGGRNGELFF
NA	NA	TRBJ2-7	TRBV5-1	TGCGCCAGCAGCAACCAGGGAGACAGCTACGAGCAGTACTTC	CASSNQGDSYEQYF
NA	NA	TRBJ1-6	TRBV7-3	TGTGCCAGCAGCTTGGGGGCAGGATCTAATTCACCCCTCCACTTT	CASSLGAGSNSPLHF
NA	NA	TRBJ1-4	TRBV5-8	TGTGCCAGCAGCCGCGACAGGAACTATGAAAAACTGTTTTTT	CASSRDRNYEKLFF
NA	NA	TRBJ1-2	TRBV19	TGTGCCAGTAGTATAGATCCAGGGCTACCTTCCTATGGCTACACCTTC	CASSIDPGLPSYGYTF
TRBD1	NA	TRBJ2-7	TRBV7-9	TGTGCCAGCAGCCAGCTGACAGGGGACCCCTACGAGCAGTACTTC	CASSQLTGDPYEQYF
NA	NA	TRBJ2-7	TRBV28	TGTGCCAGCAGTTTAAGTTCCTCCTACGAGCAGTACTTC	CASSLSSSYEQYF
NA	few	TRBJ1-1	TRBV6-1	TGTGCCAGCAGTGGACCTACCTTCAGGGGAAACACGAACACTGAAGCTTTCTTT	CASSGPTFRGNTNTEAFF
NA	once	TRBJ1-6	TRBV7-2	TGTGCCAGCAGCTTAGGGGGGCCCCTCCACTTT	CASSLGGPLHF
NA	NA	TRBJ2-7	TRBV28	TGTGCCAGCAGCTCGGACAGCTACGAGCAGTACTTC	CASSSDSYEQYF
TRBD1	NA	TRBJ2-7	TRBV28	TGTGCCAGCAGTGTGACCCGGACAGGGATTTACGAGCAGTACTTC	CASSVTRTGIYEQYF
TRBD1	NA	TRBJ1-2	TRBV2	TGTGCCAGCTCCCCAGACAGGGAGTATGGCTACACCTTC	CASSPDREYGYTF
NA	NA	TRBJ2-3	TRBV4-3	TGCGCCAGCAGCCAAGAACCGGGTAGCACAGATACGCAGTATTTT	CASSQEPGSTDTQYF
NA	once	TRBJ1-6	TRBV7-9	TGTGCCAGCAGCATATTTCCGACAGGAAATAATTCACCCCTCCACTTT	CASSIFPTGNNSPLHF
NA	NA	TRBJ2-3	TRBV11-2	TGTGCCAGCAGCTTAAACGGGGCAGGGGTTTTGTATACGCAGTATTTT	CASSLNGAGVLYTQYF
NA	once	TRBJ1-3	TRBV7-2	TGTGCCAGCAGCTCCATGCCCCGCCCCGGGTACTCTGGAAACACCATATATTTT	CASSSMPRPGYSGNTIYF
TRBD2	once	TRBJ2-1	TRBV7-9	TGTGCCAGCAGCTTAGGGCTAGCGGGGGGTTATGAGCAGTTCTTC	CASSLGLAGGYEQFF
NA	NA	TRBJ2-1	TRBV6-6	TGTGCCAGCAGTTACAGACAGGACTCCTACAATGAGCAGTTCTTC	CASSYRQDSYNEQFF
NA	NA	TRBJ2-5	TRBV11-2	TGTGCCAGCAGCTTAGAACCGACAGGTGAAGAGACCCAGTACTTC	CASSLEPTGEETQYF
NA	once	TRBJ1-5	TRBV19	TGTGCCAGTAGTCCGTCCGCCCCTAGCAATCAGCCCCAGCATTTT	CASSPSAPSNQPQHF